This T cell receptor (beta chain) was identified in a study of cytomegalovirus exposure and HLA in healthy donors. The overall study: A previous analysis identified 90 million to 140 million unique TCR beta sequences derived from around 180 million T cells. Findings and caveats of the study: Later on, analysis showed that most CMV-associated TCR beta chains appeared to be HLA-restricted. There were a few CMV-associated chains whose specificity for CMV antigens was confirmed in vitro.

This CDR3 is built from 15 residues. The germline V gene has CDR1 SGHVS and CDR2 FQNEAQ. A remark on this clone: The target antigen is unknown. One junction end does not reproduce the germline sequence, and a read error may be involved.

The PCR had 60 Vbeta and 13 Jbeta primers. Sequencing was performed with immunoSEQ multiplex PCR; in TCRdb, only in-frame clones are kept and a portion is missing. This repertoire shows about 190,000 clones, about 80% found once; its top ten account for about a tenth. Sequenced material: PBMCs. The receptor comes from a woman between 50 and 59 years old in good health and CMV-seropositive. The genes are TRBV7-8 and TRBJ2-7; TRBD1 agrees at 8 bases. CDR3 protein: CDSSLGGTGGYEQYF. The CDR3 DNA sequence: TGTGACAGCAGCTTAGGGGGGACAGGAGGCTACGAGCAGTACTTC.